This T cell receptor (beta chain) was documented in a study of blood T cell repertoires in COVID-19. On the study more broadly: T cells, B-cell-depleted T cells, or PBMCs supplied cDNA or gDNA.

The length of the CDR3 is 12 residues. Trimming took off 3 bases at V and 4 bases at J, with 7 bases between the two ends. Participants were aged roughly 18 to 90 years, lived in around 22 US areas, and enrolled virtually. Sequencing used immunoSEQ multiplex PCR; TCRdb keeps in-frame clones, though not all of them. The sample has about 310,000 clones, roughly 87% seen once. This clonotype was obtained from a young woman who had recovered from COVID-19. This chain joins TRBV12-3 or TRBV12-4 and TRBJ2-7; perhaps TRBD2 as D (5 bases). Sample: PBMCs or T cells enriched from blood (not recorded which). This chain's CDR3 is CASSFRGYEQYF. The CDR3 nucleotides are TGTGCCAGCAGTTTTCGGGGTTACGAGCAGTACTTC.